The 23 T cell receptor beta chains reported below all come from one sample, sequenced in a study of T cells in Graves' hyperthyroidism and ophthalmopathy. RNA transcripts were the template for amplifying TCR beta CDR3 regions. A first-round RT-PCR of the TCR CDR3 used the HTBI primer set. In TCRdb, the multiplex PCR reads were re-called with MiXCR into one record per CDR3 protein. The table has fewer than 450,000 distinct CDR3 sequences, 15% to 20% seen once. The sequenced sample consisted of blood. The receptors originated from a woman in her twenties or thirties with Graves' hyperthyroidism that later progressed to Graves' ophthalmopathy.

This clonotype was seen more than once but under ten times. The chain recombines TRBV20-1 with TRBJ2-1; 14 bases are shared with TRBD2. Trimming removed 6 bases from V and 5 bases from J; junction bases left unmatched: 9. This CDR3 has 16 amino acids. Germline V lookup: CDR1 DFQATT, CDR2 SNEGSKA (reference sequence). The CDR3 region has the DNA TGCAGTGCGCCGAGACTAGCGGGAGGGCGAGACAATGAGCAGTTCTTC. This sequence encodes CSAPRLAGGRDNEQFF.

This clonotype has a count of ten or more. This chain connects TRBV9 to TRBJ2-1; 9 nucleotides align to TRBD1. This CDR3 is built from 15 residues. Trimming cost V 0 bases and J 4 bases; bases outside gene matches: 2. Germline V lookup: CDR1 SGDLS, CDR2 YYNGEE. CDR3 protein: CASSVGTGDYNEQFF. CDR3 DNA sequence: TGTGCCAGCAGCGTAGGGACAGGGGATTACAATGAGCAGTTCTTC.

The CDR3 sequence: CASTEVRGLNQPQHF. Here the CDR3 DNA reads TGTGCCAGTACGGAAGTCAGGGGGCTGAATCAGCCCCAGCATTTT. The chain uses TRBV19 and TRBJ1-5, with 8 bases fitting TRBD1. CDR3 length: 15 amino acids. V lost 7 bases to trimming and J lost 4 bases; unmatched junction nucleotides: 9. Per germline, CDR1 LNHDA and CDR2 SQIVND (reference sequence).

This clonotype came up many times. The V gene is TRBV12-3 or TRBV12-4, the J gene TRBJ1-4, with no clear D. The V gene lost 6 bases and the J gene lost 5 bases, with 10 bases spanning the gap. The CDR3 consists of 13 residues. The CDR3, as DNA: TGTGCCAGCAGCCGAGAAAGAAATGAAAAACTGTTTTTT. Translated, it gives CASSRERNEKLFF.

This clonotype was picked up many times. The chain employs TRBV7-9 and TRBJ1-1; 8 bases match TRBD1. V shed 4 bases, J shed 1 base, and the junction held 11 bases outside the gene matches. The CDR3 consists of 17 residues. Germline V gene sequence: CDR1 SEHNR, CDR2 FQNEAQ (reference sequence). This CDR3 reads CASSSFRGRGPNTEAFF. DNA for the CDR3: TGTGCCAGCAGCTCTTTCAGGGGGCGCGGGCCGAACACTGAAGCTTTCTTT.

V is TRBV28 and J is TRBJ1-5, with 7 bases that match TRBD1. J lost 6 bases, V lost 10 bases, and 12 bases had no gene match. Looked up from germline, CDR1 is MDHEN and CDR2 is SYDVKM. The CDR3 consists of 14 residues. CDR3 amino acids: CAIGTEIFGQPQHF. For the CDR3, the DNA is TGTGCCATCGGGACAGAGATCTTTGGTCAGCCCCAGCATTTT.

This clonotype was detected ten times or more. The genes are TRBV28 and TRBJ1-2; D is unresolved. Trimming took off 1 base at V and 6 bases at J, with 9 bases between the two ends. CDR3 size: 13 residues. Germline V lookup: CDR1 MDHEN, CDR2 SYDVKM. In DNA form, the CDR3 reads TGTGCCAGCAGTTTATCCCGGACTCATGGCTACACCTTC. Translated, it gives CASSLSRTHGYTF.

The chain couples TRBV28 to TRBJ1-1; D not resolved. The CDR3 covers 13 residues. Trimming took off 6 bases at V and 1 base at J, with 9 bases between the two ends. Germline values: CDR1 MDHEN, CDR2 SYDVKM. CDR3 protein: CASRIQGNTEAFF. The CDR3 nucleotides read TGTGCCAGCAGAATACAAGGGAACACTGAAGCTTTCTTT.

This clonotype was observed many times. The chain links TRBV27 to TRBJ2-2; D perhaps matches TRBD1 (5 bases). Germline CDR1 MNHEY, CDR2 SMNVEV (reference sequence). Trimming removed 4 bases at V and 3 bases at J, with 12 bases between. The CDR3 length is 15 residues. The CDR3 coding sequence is TGTGCCAGCAGTTCAAGGGGCGATCACACCGGGGAGCTGTTTTTT. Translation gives CASSSRGDHTGELFF.

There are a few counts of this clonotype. Here the CDR3 reads CASSLRPTGLTNTEAFF. The CDR3 DNA follows: TGCGCCAGCAGCCTTAGACCGACAGGGCTAACGAACACTGAAGCTTTCTTT. This rearrangement joins TRBV5-1 to TRBJ1-1, with 7 positions matching TRBD1. Germline V lookup: CDR1 SGHRS, CDR2 YFSETQ. CDR3 length: 17 residues. V lost 4 bases, J lost 1 base, and 13 bases stayed unmatched. The whole variable domain, remainder taken from reference TRBV5-1 and TRBJ1-1, is KAGVTQTPRYLIKTRGQQVTLSCSPISGHRSVSWYQQTPGQGLQFLFEYFSETQRNKGNFPGRFSGRQFSNSRSEMNVSTLELGDSALYLCASSLRPTGLTNTEAFFGQGTRLTVV.

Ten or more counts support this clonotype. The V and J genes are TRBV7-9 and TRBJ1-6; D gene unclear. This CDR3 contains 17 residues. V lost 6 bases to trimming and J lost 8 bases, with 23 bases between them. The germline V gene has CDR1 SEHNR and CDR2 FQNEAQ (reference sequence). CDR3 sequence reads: CASRKSKGRGMDSPLHF. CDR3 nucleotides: TGTGCCAGCAGAAAGTCCAAAGGTCGCGGGATGGATTCACCCCTCCACTTT.

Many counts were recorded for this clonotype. The CDR3 protein is CASLGLAGETYNEQFF. The DNA of the CDR3 is TGTGCCAGCCTGGGACTAGCGGGAGAAACCTACAATGAGCAGTTCTTC. The chain has TRBV6-2 or TRBV6-3 and TRBJ2-1; 14 bases fit TRBD2. Trimming cost V 8 bases and J 2 bases; bases outside gene matches: 5. The CDR3 contains 16 residues. Looked up from germline, CDR1 is MNHEY and CDR2 is SVGEGT.

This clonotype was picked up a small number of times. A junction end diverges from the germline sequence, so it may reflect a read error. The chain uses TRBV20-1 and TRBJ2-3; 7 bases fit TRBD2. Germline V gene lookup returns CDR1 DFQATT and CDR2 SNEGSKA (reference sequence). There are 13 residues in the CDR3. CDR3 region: CSAGAGSTDTQYF. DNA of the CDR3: TGCAGTGCCGGAGCGGGGAGCACCGATACGCAGTATTTT.

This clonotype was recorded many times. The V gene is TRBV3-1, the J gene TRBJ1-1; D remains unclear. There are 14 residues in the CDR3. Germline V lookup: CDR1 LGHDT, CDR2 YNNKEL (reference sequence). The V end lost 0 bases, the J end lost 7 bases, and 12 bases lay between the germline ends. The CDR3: CASSQEVRAHEAFF. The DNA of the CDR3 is TGTGCCAGCAGCCAAGAAGTTAGAGCCCATGAAGCTTTCTTT.

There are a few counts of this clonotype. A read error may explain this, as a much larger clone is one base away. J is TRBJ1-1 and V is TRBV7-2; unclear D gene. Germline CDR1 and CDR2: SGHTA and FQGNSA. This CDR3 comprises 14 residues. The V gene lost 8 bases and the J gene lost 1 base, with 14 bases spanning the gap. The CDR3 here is CASGPRTANTEAFF. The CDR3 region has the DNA TGTGCCAGCGGCCCCCGGACGGCGAACACTGAAGCTTTCTTT.

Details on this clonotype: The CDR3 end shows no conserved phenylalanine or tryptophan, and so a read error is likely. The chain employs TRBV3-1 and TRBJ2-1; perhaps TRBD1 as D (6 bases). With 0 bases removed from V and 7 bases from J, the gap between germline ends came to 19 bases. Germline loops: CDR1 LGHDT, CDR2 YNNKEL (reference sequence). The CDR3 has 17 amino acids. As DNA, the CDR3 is TGTGCCAGCAGCCAAGATAAGGGGCAGGGGTACGGAAATGAGCAGTTCCTC. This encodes CASSQDKGQGYGNEQFL.

CDR3 in DNA: TGTGCCAGCAGCGCTCGCGCGCAGGGTTACAATGAGCAGTTCTTC. It encodes CASSARAQGYNEQFF. The V call is TRBV7-2, the J call TRBJ2-1; possible D gene TRBD1, 5 bases. Trimming removed 5 bases from V and 4 bases from J, with 15 bases in between. Germline CDR1 is SGHTA and CDR2 is FQGNSA. The CDR3 totals 15 residues.

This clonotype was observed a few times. CDR3 protein: CASGTGTTTYNEQFF. The DNA of the CDR3 is TGCGCCAGCGGAACCGGGACCACAACCTACAATGAGCAGTTCTTC. The chain links TRBV4-1 to TRBJ2-1; the D call may be TRBD1 or TRBD2 (5 bases each). CDR3 length: 15 residues. Trimming pared 8 bases from V and 2 bases from J, leaving 16 bases between. Germline CDR1 reads MGHRA; CDR2 reads YSYEKL.

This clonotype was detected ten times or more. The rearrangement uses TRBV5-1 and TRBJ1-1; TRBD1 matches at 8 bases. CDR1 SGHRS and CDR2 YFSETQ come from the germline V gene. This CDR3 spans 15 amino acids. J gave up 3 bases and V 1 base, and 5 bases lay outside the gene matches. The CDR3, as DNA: TGCGCCAGCAGCTTGTGGACAGGGAGGGACACTGAAGCTTTCTTT. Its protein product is CASSLWTGRDTEAFF.

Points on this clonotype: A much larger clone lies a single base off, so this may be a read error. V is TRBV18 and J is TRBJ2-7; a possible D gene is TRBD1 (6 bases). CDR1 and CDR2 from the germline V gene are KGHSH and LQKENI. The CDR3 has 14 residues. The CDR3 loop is CASSGGQTNYEKYF. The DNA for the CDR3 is TGTGCCAGCTCAGGAGGACAGACTAATTACGAGAAGTACTTC.

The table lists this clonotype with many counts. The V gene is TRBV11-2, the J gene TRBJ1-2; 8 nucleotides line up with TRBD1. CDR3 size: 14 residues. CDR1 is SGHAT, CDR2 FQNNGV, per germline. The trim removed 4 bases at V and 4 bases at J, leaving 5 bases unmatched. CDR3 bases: TGTGCCAGCAGCTCGGCAGGGGGCTCCTATGGCTACACCTTC. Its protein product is CASSSAGGSYGYTF.

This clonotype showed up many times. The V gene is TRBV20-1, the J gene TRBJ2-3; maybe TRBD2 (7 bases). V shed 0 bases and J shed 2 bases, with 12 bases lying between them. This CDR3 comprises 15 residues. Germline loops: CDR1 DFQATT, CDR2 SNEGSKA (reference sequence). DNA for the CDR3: TGCAGTGCTAGAGATGGGGGGGACAACACAGATACGCAGTATTTT. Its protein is CSARDGGDNTDTQYF.

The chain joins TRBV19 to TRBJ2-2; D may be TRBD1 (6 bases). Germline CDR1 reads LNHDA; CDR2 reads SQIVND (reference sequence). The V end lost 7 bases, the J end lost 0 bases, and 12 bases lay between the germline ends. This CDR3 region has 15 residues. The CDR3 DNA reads TGTGCCAGTAAAAACAGGGACGCGAACACCGGGGAGCTGTTTTTT. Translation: CASKNRDANTGELFF.